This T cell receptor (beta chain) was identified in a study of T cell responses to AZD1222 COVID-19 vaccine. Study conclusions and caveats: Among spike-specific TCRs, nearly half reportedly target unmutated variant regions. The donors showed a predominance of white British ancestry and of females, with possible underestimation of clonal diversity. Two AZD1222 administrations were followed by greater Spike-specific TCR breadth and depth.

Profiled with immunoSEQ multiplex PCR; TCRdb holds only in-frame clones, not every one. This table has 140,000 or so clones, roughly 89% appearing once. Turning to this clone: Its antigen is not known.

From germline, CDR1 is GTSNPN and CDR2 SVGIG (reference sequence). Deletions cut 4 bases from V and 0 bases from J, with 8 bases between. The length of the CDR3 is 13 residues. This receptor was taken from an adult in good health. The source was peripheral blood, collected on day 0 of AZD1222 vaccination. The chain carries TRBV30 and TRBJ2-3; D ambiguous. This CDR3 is CAWTAPSTDTQYF. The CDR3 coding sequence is TGTGCCTGGACAGCGCCTAGCACAGATACGCAGTATTTT.